The clone carrying this T cell receptor beta chain has a single count. Its antigen remains unknown. The study drew all its donors from Caucasian adults living in Nashville, Tennessee. Naive CD4+ cells were CD45RA-selected; the remaining cells were memory. The sample comes from a study of shared clonotypes between healthy human individuals. Study observations and caveats: Only blood underwent sampling, and tissue repertoires likely differ. The study generally estimated greater richness for naive than memory subsets.

CDR1 and CDR2 (germline): SGHNT, YYREEE (reference sequence). V lost 0 bases and J 4 bases, leaving 14 bases between the germline ends. This CDR3 is 16 amino acids long. The assay was immunoSEQ multiplex PCR, and TCRdb's table has in-frame clones only and misses some. The table records over 950,000 clones, roughly 77% of them present only once. The receptor was derived from a man aged 18-30 years in good health. Some clones in this sample may be carry-over from other donors' samples. Sequencing was performed on memory CD4+ T cells from PBMCs. Subset meaning: CD45RA-negative fraction. This rearrangement joins TRBV5-4 to TRBJ1-3; no clear D. The CDR3 here is CASSLGHQGSGNTIYF. For the CDR3, the DNA is TGTGCCAGCAGCTTGGGCCACCAAGGATCCGGAAACACCATATATTTT. The complete variable domain, with remaining parts taken from reference TRBV5-4 and TRBJ1-3, reads ETGVTQSPTHLIKTRGQQVTLRCSSQSGHNTVSWYQQALGQGPQFIFQYYREEENGRGNFPPRFSGLQFPNYSSELNVNALELDDSALYLCASSLGHQGSGNTIYFGEGSWLTVV.